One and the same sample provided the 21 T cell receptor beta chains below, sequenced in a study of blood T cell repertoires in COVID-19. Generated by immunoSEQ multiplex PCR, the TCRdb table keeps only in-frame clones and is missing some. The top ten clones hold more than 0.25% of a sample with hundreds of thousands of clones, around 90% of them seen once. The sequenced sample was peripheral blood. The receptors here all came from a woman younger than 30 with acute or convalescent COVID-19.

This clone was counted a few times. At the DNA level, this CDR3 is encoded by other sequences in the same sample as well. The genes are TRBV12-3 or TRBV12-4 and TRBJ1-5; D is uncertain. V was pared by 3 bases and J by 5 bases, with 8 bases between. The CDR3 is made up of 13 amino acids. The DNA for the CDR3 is TGTGCCAGCAGTTTGAGCGGGGATCAGCCCCAGCATTTT. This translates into CASSLSGDQPQHF.

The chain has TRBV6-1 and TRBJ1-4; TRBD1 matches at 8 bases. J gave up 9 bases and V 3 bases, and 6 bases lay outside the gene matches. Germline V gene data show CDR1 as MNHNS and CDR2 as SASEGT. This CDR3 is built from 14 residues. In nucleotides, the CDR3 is TGTGCCAGCAGTGAGGGGGGACAGGAGAAAAAACTGTTTTTT. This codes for CASSEGGQEKKLFF.

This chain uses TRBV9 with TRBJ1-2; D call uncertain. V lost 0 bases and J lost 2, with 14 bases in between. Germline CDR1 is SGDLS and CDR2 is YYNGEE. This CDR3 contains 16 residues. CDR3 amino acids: CASSVAPGKPNYGYTF. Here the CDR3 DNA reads TGTGCCAGCAGCGTAGCTCCCGGTAAACCAAACTATGGCTACACCTTC. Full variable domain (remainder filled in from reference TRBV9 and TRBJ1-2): DSGVTQTPKHLITATGQRVTLRCSPRSGDLSVYWYQQSLDQGLQFLIQYYNGEERAKGNILERFSAQQFPDLHSELNLSSLELGDSALYFCASSVAPGKPNYGYTFGSGTRLTVV.

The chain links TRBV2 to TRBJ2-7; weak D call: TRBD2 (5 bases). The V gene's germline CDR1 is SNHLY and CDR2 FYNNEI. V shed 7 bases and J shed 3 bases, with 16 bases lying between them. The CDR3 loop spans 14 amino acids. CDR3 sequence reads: CASTEGPSFYEQYF. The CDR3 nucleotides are TGTGCCAGCACTGAGGGCCCGTCTTTCTACGAGCAGTACTTC.

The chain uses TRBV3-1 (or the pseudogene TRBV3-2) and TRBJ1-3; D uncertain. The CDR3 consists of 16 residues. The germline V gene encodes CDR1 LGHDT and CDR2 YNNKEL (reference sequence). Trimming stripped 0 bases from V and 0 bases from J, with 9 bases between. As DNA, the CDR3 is TGTGCCAGCAGCCAAGATGGTGGGCCCTCTGGAAACACCATATATTTT. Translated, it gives CASSQDGGPSGNTIYF.

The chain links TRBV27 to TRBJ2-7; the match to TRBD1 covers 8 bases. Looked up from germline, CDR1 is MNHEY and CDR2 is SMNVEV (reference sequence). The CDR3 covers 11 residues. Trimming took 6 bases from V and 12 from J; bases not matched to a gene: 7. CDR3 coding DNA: TGTGCCAGCAGAAAAACAGGGGGGCTGTACTTC. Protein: CASRKTGGLYF.

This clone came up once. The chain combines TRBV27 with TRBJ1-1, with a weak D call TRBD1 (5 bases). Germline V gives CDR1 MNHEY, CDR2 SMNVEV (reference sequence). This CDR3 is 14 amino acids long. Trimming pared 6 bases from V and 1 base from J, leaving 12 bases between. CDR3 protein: CASRNGGTNTEAFF. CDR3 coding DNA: TGTGCCAGCAGGAATGGGGGGACGAACACTGAAGCTTTCTTT.

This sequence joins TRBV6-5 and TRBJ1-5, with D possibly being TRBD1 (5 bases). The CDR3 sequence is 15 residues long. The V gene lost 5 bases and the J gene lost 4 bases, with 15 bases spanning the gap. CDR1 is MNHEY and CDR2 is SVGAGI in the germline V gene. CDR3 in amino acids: CASSPVGEGNQPQHF. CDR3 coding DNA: TGTGCCAGCAGTCCCGTGGGGGAGGGAAATCAGCCCCAGCATTTT.

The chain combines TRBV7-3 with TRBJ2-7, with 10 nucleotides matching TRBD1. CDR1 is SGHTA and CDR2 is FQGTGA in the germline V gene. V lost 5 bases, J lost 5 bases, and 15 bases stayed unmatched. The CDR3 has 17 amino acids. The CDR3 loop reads CASSPYPPRTGGNEQYF. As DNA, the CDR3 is TGTGCCAGCAGCCCCTACCCCCCTCGGACAGGGGGTAACGAGCAGTACTTC.

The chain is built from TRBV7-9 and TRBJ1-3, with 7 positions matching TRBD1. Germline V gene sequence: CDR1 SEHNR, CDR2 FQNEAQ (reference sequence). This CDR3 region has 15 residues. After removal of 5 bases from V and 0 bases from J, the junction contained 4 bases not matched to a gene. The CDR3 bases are TGTGCCAGCAGCCGGACAGGAGACTCTGGAAACACCATATATTTT. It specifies CASSRTGDSGNTIYF.

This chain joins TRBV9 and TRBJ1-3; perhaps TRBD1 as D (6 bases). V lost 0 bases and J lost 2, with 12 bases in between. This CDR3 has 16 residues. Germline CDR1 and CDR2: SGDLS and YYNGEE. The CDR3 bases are TGTGCCAGCAGCGTAGAGTCCCACAGGGCTGGAAACACCATATATTTT. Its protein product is CASSVESHRAGNTIYF.

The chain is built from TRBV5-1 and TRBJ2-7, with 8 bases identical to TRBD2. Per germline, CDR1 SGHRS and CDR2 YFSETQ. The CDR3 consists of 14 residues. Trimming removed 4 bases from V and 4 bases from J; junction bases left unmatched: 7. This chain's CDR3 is CASSMQPGGYEQYF. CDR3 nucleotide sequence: TGCGCCAGCAGCATGCAGCCGGGGGGGTACGAGCAGTACTTC. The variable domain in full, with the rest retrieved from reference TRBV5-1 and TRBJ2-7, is KAGVTQTPRYLIKTRGQQVTLSCSPISGHRSVSWYQQTPGQGLQFLFEYFSETQRNKGNFPGRFSGRQFSNSRSEMNVSTLELGDSALYLCASSMQPGGYEQYFGPGTRLTVT.

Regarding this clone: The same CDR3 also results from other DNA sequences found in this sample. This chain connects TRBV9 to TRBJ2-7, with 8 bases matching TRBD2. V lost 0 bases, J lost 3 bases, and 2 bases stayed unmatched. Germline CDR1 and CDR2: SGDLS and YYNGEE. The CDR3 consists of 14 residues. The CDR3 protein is CASSVGSGGYEQYF. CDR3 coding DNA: TGTGCCAGCAGCGTAGGGAGCGGGGGCTACGAGCAGTACTTC.

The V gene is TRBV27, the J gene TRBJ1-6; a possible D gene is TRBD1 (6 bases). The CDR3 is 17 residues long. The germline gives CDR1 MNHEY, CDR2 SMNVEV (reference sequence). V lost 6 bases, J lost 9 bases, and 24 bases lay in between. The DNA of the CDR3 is TGTGCCAGCAGCCGAACCTACGGACAGACCTCCGGTTCACCCCTCCACTTT. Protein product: CASSRTYGQTSGSPLHF.

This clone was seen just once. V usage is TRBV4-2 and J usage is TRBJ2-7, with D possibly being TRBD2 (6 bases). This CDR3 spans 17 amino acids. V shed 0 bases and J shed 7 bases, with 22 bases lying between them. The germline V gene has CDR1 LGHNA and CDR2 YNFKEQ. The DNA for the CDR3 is TGTGCCAGCAGCCAAGACCGGGGAGGCCGCGCTTTCGGTGAGCAGTACTTC. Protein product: CASSQDRGGRAFGEQYF.

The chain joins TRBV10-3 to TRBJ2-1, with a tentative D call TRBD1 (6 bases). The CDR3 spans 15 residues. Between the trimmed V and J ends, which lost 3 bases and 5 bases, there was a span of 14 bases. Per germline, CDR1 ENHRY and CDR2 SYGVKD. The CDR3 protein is CAISERGYGHNEQFF. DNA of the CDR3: TGTGCCATCAGTGAAAGGGGGTATGGGCACAATGAGCAGTTCTTC.

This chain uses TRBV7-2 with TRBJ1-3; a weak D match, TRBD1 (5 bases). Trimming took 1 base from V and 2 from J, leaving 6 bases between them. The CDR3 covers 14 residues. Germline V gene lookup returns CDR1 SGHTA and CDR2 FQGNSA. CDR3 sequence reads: CASSLGTTGNTIYF. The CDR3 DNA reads TGTGCCAGCAGCTTAGGGACAACTGGAAACACCATATATTTT. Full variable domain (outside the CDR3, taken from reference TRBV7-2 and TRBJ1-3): GAGVSQSPSNKVTEKGKDVELRCDPISGHTALYWYRQSLGQGLEFLIYFQGNSAPDKSGLPSDRFSAERTGGSVSTLTIQRTQQEDSAVYLCASSLGTTGNTIYFGEGSWLTVV.

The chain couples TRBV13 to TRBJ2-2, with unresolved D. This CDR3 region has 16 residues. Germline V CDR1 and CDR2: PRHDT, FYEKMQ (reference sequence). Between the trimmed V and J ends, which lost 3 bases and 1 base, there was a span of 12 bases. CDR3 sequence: CASSLPRVGNTGELFF. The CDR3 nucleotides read TGTGCCAGCAGCTTGCCCCGGGTGGGGAACACCGGGGAGCTGTTTTTT.

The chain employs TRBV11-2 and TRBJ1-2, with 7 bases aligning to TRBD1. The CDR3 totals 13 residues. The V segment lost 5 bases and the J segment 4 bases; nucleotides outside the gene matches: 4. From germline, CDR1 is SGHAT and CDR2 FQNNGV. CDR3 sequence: CASSPRGPYGYTF. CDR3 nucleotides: TGTGCCAGCAGCCCGAGGGGGCCCTATGGCTACACCTTC.

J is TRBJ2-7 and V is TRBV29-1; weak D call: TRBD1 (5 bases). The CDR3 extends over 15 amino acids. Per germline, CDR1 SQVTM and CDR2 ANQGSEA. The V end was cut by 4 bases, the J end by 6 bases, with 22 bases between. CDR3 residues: CSVVSGQTLRGEQYF. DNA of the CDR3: TGCAGCGTTGTATCTGGGCAGACCTTAAGGGGCGAGCAGTACTTC.

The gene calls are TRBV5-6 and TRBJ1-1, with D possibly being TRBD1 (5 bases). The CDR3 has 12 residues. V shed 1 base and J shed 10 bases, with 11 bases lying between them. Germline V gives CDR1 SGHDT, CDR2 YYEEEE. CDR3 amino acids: CASSLIGARAFF. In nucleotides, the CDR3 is TGTGCCAGCAGCTTGATAGGGGCTCGAGCTTTCTTT.